A single sample is the source of the 25 T cell receptor beta chains below, sequenced in a study of lymphopenia after photon versus proton radiotherapy. Using immunoSEQ multiplex PCR, the repertoire was profiled, and TCRdb retains in-frame clones only, with some absent. The sample holds 150,000 to 200,000 clones, 70% to 90% seen once. The sequenced sample was peripheral blood, obtained from a patient treated with photon-based radiotherapy. The receptors were gathered from a man between 45 and 60 years old with gastric cancer.

The J gene is TRBJ1-5, the V gene TRBV19; perhaps TRBD1 as D (6 bases). Trimming pared 0 bases from V and 6 bases from J, leaving 15 bases between. The length of the CDR3 is 16 residues. Germline CDR1 is LNHDA and CDR2 is SQIVND (reference sequence). This CDR3 reads CASSIDHKQGGQPQHF. CDR3 DNA: TGTGCCAGTAGTATAGATCATAAACAGGGCGGTCAGCCCCAGCATTTT.

In DNA form, the CDR3 reads TGTGCCAGAGCGGTACGCTCCTACAATGAGCAGTTCTTC. Translating gives CARAVRSYNEQFF. This chain joins TRBV2 and TRBJ2-1; possible D gene TRBD2, 5 bases. V gave up 9 bases and J gave up 0 bases, with 9 bases separating them. The CDR3 runs to 13 residues. From germline, CDR1 is SNHLY and CDR2 FYNNEI.

This clone came up a few times. This chain connects TRBV19 to TRBJ1-4, with D possibly matching TRBD1 (6 bases). CDR1 and CDR2 (germline): LNHDA, SQIVND (reference sequence). V shed 9 bases and J shed 8 bases, with 16 bases lying between them. The CDR3 loop spans 13 amino acids. CDR3 nucleotide sequence: TGTGCCAGCGCAGAACAGGGACGGGAAAAACTGTTTTTT. Encoded protein: CASAEQGREKLFF.

The chain has TRBV18 and TRBJ1-2; TRBD1 agrees at 10 bases. The CDR3 covers 15 residues. The V segment lost 6 bases and the J segment 5 bases; nucleotides outside the gene matches: 9. Germline V gene sequence: CDR1 KGHSH, CDR2 LQKENI. The CDR3 here is CASSPGTGEGYGYTF. The CDR3 DNA reads TGTGCCAGCTCCCCTGGGACAGGGGAAGGATATGGCTACACCTTC.

J is TRBJ2-1 and V is TRBV20-1; no firm D call. Germline CDR1 reads DFQATT; CDR2 reads SNEGSKA (reference sequence). With 1 base removed from V and 9 bases from J, the gap between germline ends came to 4 bases. This CDR3 region has 10 residues. CDR3 sequence reads: CSARVSEQFF. CDR3 coding DNA: TGCAGTGCTAGAGTAAGTGAGCAGTTCTTC.

The V and J genes are TRBV19 and TRBJ2-7, with 7 nucleotides matching TRBD2. The trim removed 6 bases at V and 3 bases at J, leaving 11 bases unmatched. This CDR3 region has 15 residues. Germline CDR1 and CDR2: LNHDA and SQIVND (reference sequence). The DNA for the CDR3 is TGTGCCAGTAGAGACATTAGCGGGTGTCTCTACGAGCAGTACTTC. It yields the protein CASRDISGCLYEQYF.

V is TRBV5-4 and J is TRBJ2-5; possible D gene TRBD2, 5 bases. The ends were cut back, 0 bases at V and 8 bases at J, with 11 bases in the middle. Germline CDR1 SGHNT, CDR2 YYREEE (reference sequence). The CDR3 has 13 amino acids. The CDR3, as DNA: TGTGCCAGCAGCTTGGCGGGGATTGAAACCCAGTACTTC. Its protein is CASSLAGIETQYF. The full variable domain, with the rest looked up from reference TRBV5-4 and TRBJ2-5, is ETGVTQSPTHLIKTRGQQVTLRCSSQSGHNTVSWYQQALGQGPQFIFQYYREEENGRGNFPPRFSGLQFPNYSSELNVNALELDDSALYLCASSLAGIETQYFGPGTRLLVL.

The chain is built from TRBV21-1 and TRBJ1-3; the table calls TRBD1, which could not be checked here. TRBV21-1 corresponds to a pseudogene. The CDR3 spans 17 residues. The CDR3 DNA sequence: TGTGCCAGCAGCAAAAAGAGATACAGGGCAGGAGGAAACACCATATATTTT. It is translated as CASSKKRYRAGGNTIYF.

This clone was seen more than once but under ten times. The V and J genes are TRBV28 and TRBJ2-1; 9 positions match TRBD1. After removal of 6 bases from V and 5 bases from J, the junction contained 8 bases not matched to a gene. Germline CDR1 is MDHEN and CDR2 is SYDVKM. The CDR3 is made up of 15 amino acids. CDR3 coding DNA: TGTGCCAGCAGGTCTCCGGGACAGGGTAACAATGAGCAGTTCTTC. Translating gives CASRSPGQGNNEQFF.

The CDR3, as DNA: TGTGCCAGCAGCTTAGGGGATAGCAATCAGCCCCAGCATTTT. Its translation is CASSLGDSNQPQHF. The V gene is TRBV7-7, the J gene TRBJ1-5; D is unresolved. Germline V gene lookup returns CDR1 SSHAT and CDR2 FNYEAQ (reference sequence). This CDR3 has 14 residues. Deletions cut 1 base from V and 0 bases from J, with 4 bases between.

The V gene is TRBV7-2, the J gene TRBJ1-3; no clear D gene. Trimming took 5 bases from V and 0 from J, leaving 14 bases between them. Germline CDR1 and CDR2: SGHTA and FQGNSA. CDR3 length: 16 amino acids. CDR3 nucleotide sequence: TGTGCCAGCAGCCGAGTTGGGCGGAGCTCTGGAAACACCATATATTTT. Amino acid sequence: CASSRVGRSSGNTIYF.

V gene TRBV11-1 combines with J gene TRBJ2-1; possibly TRBD1 or TRBD2 for D (5 bases each). The CDR3 length is 15 residues. Germline V gives CDR1 SGHAT, CDR2 FQDESV (reference sequence). V was shortened by 6 bases and J by 0 bases, with 12 bases between the two germline ends. The CDR3 DNA is TGTGCCAGCAGTTTCTCCGGGGCCTCCTACAATGAGCAGTTCTTC. As protein: CASSFSGASYNEQFF.

The chain combines TRBV27 with TRBJ2-7; D unclear. This CDR3 comprises 14 residues. Trimming removed 3 bases from V and 0 bases from J, with 9 bases in between. CDR1 is MNHEY and CDR2 is SMNVEV in the germline V gene (reference sequence). The CDR3 protein is CASSFYTGSYEQYF. The CDR3 region has the DNA TGTGCCAGCAGTTTCTACACGGGCTCCTACGAGCAGTACTTC.

This rearrangement joins TRBV5-6 to TRBJ1-1; D unresolved. V was cut by 1 base and J by 2 bases, with 9 bases left in between. In germline, CDR1 is SGHDT, CDR2 YYEEEE. The CDR3 extends over 14 amino acids. The CDR3 nucleotides read TGTGCCAGCAGCTTGAACACCAGAAACACTGAAGCTTTCTTT. It specifies CASSLNTRNTEAFF.

This clone was seen just once. The rearrangement uses TRBV4-2 and TRBJ1-5, with 7 positions matching TRBD1. J was trimmed by 4 bases and V by 1 base; bases with no gene match: 10. This CDR3 is built from 17 residues. Germline-derived CDR1 and CDR2 are LGHNA and YNFKEQ. The CDR3 sequence: CASSQAGLQGGNQPQHF. CDR3 sequence (DNA): TGTGCCAGCAGCCAAGCGGGATTGCAGGGGGGAAATCAGCCCCAGCATTTT.

The chain has TRBV7-8 and TRBJ2-7; the D gene is possibly TRBD2 (6 bases). The CDR3 covers 14 residues. The V gene's germline CDR1 is SGHVS and CDR2 FQNEAQ. V lost 5 bases and J lost 7, with 18 bases in between. This CDR3 is CASSGVAALGEQYF. For the CDR3, the DNA is TGTGCCAGCAGCGGTGTAGCGGCTCTGGGGGAGCAGTACTTC.

This sequence joins TRBV28 and TRBJ2-7; 7 bases line up with TRBD1. V shed 6 bases and J 3 bases; nucleotides not matched to a gene: 11. This CDR3 comprises 15 residues. Germline V lookup: CDR1 MDHEN, CDR2 SYDVKM. The CDR3 coding sequence is TGTGCCAGCAGGCGCTCCGGGACAGACTTCTACGAGCAGTACTTC. Its protein product is CASRRSGTDFYEQYF.

Comments on this clone: The same CDR3 is also encoded by other DNA sequences in this sample. J is TRBJ1-5 and V is TRBV28; possible D gene TRBD1, 5 bases. Germline-derived CDR1 and CDR2 are MDHEN and SYDVKM. V lost 3 bases and J 2 bases, leaving 8 bases between the germline ends. CDR3 length: 14 amino acids. CDR3 sequence reads: CASSFGTGNQPQHF. The DNA of the CDR3 is TGTGCCAGCAGTTTCGGGACGGGCAATCAGCCCCAGCATTTT.

The genes are TRBV7-9 and TRBJ2-7; D possibly corresponds to TRBD1 (5 bases). Trimming shortened V by 2 bases and J by 5 bases, and 10 bases separated the two germline ends. The CDR3 runs to 13 residues. Germline CDR1 SEHNR, CDR2 FQNEAQ (reference sequence). The CDR3 sequence is CASSLTAGNEQYF. CDR3 in DNA: TGTGCCAGCAGCTTAACGGCAGGGAACGAGCAGTACTTC. Full variable domain (missing parts from reference TRBV7-9 and TRBJ2-7): DTGVSQNPRHKITKRGQNVTFRCDPISEHNRLYWYRQTLGQGPEFLTYFQNEAQLEKSRLLSDRFSAERPKGSFSTLEIQRTEQGDSAMYLCASSLTAGNEQYFGPGTRLTVT.

As to this clone: The same CDR3 can be traced to other DNA sequences in this sample. The CDR3 reads CASMSRLSGRVHWEQYF. Here the CDR3 DNA reads TGTGCCAGCATGTCGCGGTTAAGCGGGAGAGTACATTGGGAGCAGTACTTC. V is TRBV27 and J is TRBJ2-7; 8 bases line up with TRBD2. Germline loops: CDR1 MNHEY, CDR2 SMNVEV (reference sequence). This CDR3 comprises 17 residues. The trim removed 7 bases at V and 7 bases at J, leaving 21 bases unmatched.

This chain links TRBV7-2 with TRBJ2-7, with D tentatively TRBD2 (7 bases). Trimming stripped 7 bases from V and 0 bases from J, with 16 bases between. The CDR3 spans 15 residues. The germline gives CDR1 SGHTA, CDR2 FQGNSA. CDR3 sequence (DNA): TGTGCCAGCAACCCGGGGGGCTCCCTCTCCTACGAGCAGTACTTC. Protein: CASNPGGSLSYEQYF.

The genes are TRBV5-1 and TRBJ2-7, with 9 bases matching TRBD2. The V and J ends lost 1 base and 5 bases, in that order; junction bases with no gene match: 7. The CDR3 contains 15 residues. Germline CDR1 SGHRS, CDR2 YFSETQ. The CDR3 DNA is TGCGCCAGCAGCTTGCCTAGGCGGGAGGGCGACGAGCAGTACTTC. Translating gives CASSLPRREGDEQYF.

The chain employs TRBV18 and TRBJ2-3; TRBD2 matches 13 bases. The CDR3 runs 15 residues. The V and J ends lost 3 bases and 6 bases, in that order; junction bases with no gene match: 3. Germline lookup yields CDR1 KGHSH and CDR2 LQKENI. The CDR3, as DNA: TGTGCCAGCTCACCCGGGACTAGCGGGATCGATACGCAGTATTTT. This gives the protein CASSPGTSGIDTQYF.

The chain links TRBV5-1 to TRBJ2-7; 8 bases match TRBD2. The CDR3 contains 14 residues. Germline CDR1 and CDR2: SGHRS and YFSETQ. Trimming cost V 4 bases and J 3 bases; bases outside gene matches: 6. The CDR3 DNA is TGCGCCAGCAGCCCCCCGGGGGGGCGCTACGAGCAGTACTTC. Residues: CASSPPGGRYEQYF. Based on the CDR3 plus reference TRBV5-1 and TRBJ2-7, the full variable domain is KAGVTQTPRYLIKTRGQQVTLSCSPISGHRSVSWYQQTPGQGLQFLFEYFSETQRNKGNFPGRFSGRQFSNSRSEMNVSTLELGDSALYLCASSPPGGRYEQYFGPGTRLTVT.

The chain links TRBV4-3 to TRBJ2-2; 10 nucleotides match TRBD2. CDR1 is LGHNA and CDR2 is YSLEER in the germline V gene. Losses at the gene ends were 5 bases for V and 7 bases for J; bases not matched to a gene: 7. The CDR3 spans 15 residues. CDR3 region: CASSVAGGAGGELFF. CDR3 coding DNA: TGCGCCAGCAGCGTAGCGGGGGGCGCGGGCGGGGAGCTGTTTTTT.